These T cell receptor beta chains were read from a single sample in a study of blood T cell repertoires in COVID-19. Using immunoSEQ multiplex PCR, the repertoire was profiled, and TCRdb retains in-frame clones only, with some absent. The table has 81,000 or so clones, approximately 92% seen once. Sequences were obtained from peripheral blood. These receptors were collected from a woman aged 60-75 years with active COVID-19. Each CDR3 is given with its conserved first and last residue. Each record gives: J gene, V gene, D gene, CDR3 protein, CDR3 DNA. D genes are given only for firm matches.

TRBJ2-7	TRBV7-2	NA	CASSFGRTYEQYF	TGTGCCAGCAGCTTTGGCAGAACCTACGAGCAGTACTTC
TRBJ1-6	TRBV5-4	TRBD1	CASSLGGQGLAPLHF	TGTGCCAGCAGCTTGGGGGGACAGGGATTGGCACCCCTCCACTTT
TRBJ2-5	TRBV5-1	TRBD1	CASSWDRIETQYF	TGCGCCAGCAGCTGGGACAGAATTGAGACCCAGTACTTC
TRBJ1-2	TRBV28	TRBD1	CASNSPGTAFNGYTF	TGTGCCAGCAACTCTCCGGGGACAGCCTTTAATGGCTACACCTTC
TRBJ1-6	TRBV7-3	TRBD1	CASSKTGVGSPLHF	TGTGCCAGCAGCAAGACAGGGGTCGGTTCACCCCTCCACTTT
TRBJ2-5	TRBV3-1/TRBV3-2	TRBD1	CASSQARTGGETQYF	TGTGCCAGCAGCCAAGCCAGGACAGGGGGAGAGACCCAGTACTTC
TRBJ2-1	TRBV5-4	NA	CASSPGQSSYNEQFF	TGTGCCAGCAGCCCTGGGCAGAGCTCCTACAATGAGCAGTTCTTC
TRBJ2-7	TRBV5-4	NA	CASSLTQHPDRSYEQYF	TGTGCCAGCAGCTTGACCCAACATCCCGACAGGTCCTACGAGCAGTACTTC
TRBJ2-1	TRBV28	TRBD1	CASSAPGQGYNEQFF	TGTGCCAGCAGTGCCCCGGGACAGGGTTACAATGAGCAGTTCTTC
TRBJ2-1	TRBV11-2	TRBD1	CASSLGTGGNEQFF	TGTGCCAGCAGCTTAGGCACAGGGGGCAATGAGCAGTTCTTC